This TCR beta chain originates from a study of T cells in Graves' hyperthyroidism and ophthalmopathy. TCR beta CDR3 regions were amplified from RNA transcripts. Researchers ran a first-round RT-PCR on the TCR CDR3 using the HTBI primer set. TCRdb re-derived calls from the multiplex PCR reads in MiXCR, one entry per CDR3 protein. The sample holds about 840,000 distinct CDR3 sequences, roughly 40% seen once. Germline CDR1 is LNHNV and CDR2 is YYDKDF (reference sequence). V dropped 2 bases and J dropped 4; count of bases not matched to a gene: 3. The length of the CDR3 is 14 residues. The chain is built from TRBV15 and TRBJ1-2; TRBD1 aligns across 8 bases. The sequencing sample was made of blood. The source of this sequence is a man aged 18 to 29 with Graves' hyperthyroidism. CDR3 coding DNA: TGTGCCACCAGCAGATATACAGGGGGCTATGGCTACACCTTC. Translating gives CATSRYTGGYGYTF.